This section outlines one T cell receptor (beta chain) sequence together with its context. No antigen is known for it. Base quality data are lacking; no much larger clone is found one base away. This sample stems from a study of glioma-infiltrating T cells after dendritic cell vaccination (dated by TCRdb to 2016 to 2017). At the level of the whole study: The cohort included some 15 glioblastoma patients drawn from Phase I and II dendritic cell vaccination trials, of whom 9 were newly diagnosed and 6 had recurrent disease. Between the early 2000s and the early 2010s, patients were given autologous tumor lysate-pulsed dendritic cell vaccination. To make the vaccine, monocyte-derived dendritic cells were cultured for seven days with IL-4 and GM-CSF and then pulsed overnight with autologous tumor lysate. Each patient was given three intradermal dendritic cell vaccine injections, spaced two weeks apart, in the arm below the axilla. Tumor-infiltrating lymphocyte content was quantified and tumor and blood repertoires were compared in dendritic cell-vaccinated glioblastoma patients by deep sequencing of TCR beta CDR3 regions. TCR sequencing metrics, including TIL content and tumor-blood repertoire overlap, were correlated with survival after dendritic cell vaccination.

TCRB CDR3 regions were amplified from roughly 1.8 ug genomic DNA, or all available DNA if less, using the immunoSEQ assay. Multiplex PCR used 60 forward primers for TCR V beta segments and 13 reverse primers for J beta segments. To estimate reads per starting template, synthetic control templates were spiked into each sample at limiting dilution. The Illumina HiSeq System generated 87 bp sequencing reads. In the original analysis: PCR and sequencing errors were removed by merging closely related sequences with a nearest neighbor algorithm. TCR overlap was measured as the percentage of unique tumor TCR beta sequences that were also present in the peripheral blood of the same patient. TCRdb obtained this table from immuneACCESS and retained in-frame rearrangements with V and J assigned. These tables miss some clones; where compared with another copy, unresolved V genes account for less than half of the shortfall, and the remainder is unexplained. V, J and clone size were drawn from that table, and D and trimming were deduced from the DNA. The sample table contains tens of thousands of clones; only one count was recorded for 85% to 95% of them. Roughly 2% of the sample comes from the top ten.

Patients were selected for having adequate residual fresh-frozen tumor tissue and more than two years of available survival data. Molecular status otherwise varied across the glioblastoma patients, but none of them carried an isocitrate dehydrogenase mutation. PBMC were collected before vaccination, two weeks after the third vaccination, and at tumor progression if tumor progression occurred. The Qiagen DNeasy Blood extraction Kit was used for extraction of genomic DNA. The CDR3, cysteine through phenylalanine, is 14 amino acids long. The sequence is cut down to CDR3 DNA, 42 bases in frame from base 1. CDR1 and CDR2 are drawn from the germline V gene: MNHEY, SVGAGI. V trim: 6 bases; J trim: 6 bases; unmatched bases: 8. Overall results and qualifications from the work: The three-group TCR overlap response model was characterized as speculative, and prospective validation of the model was stated to be required. TCR clonality showed no direct relationship with survival, which suggests that a diverse polyclonal response may matter. The cohort was small and heterogeneous, only a few patients had full blood and tumor sets, and even fewer had initial-recurrent tumor pairs. After dendritic cell vaccination, a higher estimated pretreatment TIL content predicted longer time to progression and longer overall survival.

The sequence came from a human donor with glioblastoma. This specimen consisted of blood, obtained before dendritic cell vaccination. The sequence is built from TRBV6-5 and TRBJ2-1, and TRBD1 matches 7 of the central bases. The nucleotide sequence reads TGTGCCAGCAGACGACCACAGGGGACCAATGAGCAGTTCTTC. Protein translation: CASRRPQGTNEQFF.